The next 9 T cell receptor beta chains were all read from a single sample in a study of T cells in Graves' hyperthyroidism and ophthalmopathy. The source material, RNA transcripts, was used to amplify TCR beta CDR3 regions. The HTBI set primed first-round TCR CDR3 RT-PCR. TCRdb reprocessed the multiplex PCR reads via MiXCR and lists one record per CDR3 protein. The sample has 600,000 or so distinct CDR3 sequences, approximately 15% seen once. Sequencing was carried out using blood. These receptors were obtained from a woman younger than 35 with Graves' ophthalmopathy.

The table lists this clonotype with a few counts. The gene calls are TRBV29-1 and TRBJ2-7; perhaps D is TRBD1 or TRBD2 (5 bases each). Germline V gene data show CDR1 as SQVTM and CDR2 as ANQGSEA. The CDR3 sequence is 13 residues long. V lost 4 bases to trimming and J lost 4 bases, with 14 bases between them. In DNA, the CDR3 is TGCAGCGTTGTAGGCCGGGACGTTTACGAGCAGTACTTC. It translates to CSVVGRDVYEQYF.

The rearrangement uses TRBV20-1 and TRBJ2-7, with 7 bases identical to TRBD2. The length of the CDR3 is 16 residues. The J segment lost 3 bases and the V segment lost 5 bases, leaving 16 bases of the junction unmatched. CDR1 and CDR2 (germline): DFQATT, SNEGSKA (reference sequence). CDR3 nucleotides: TGCAGTGCTCCGCCGGGGGGAGCGGGAAGAGGCTACGAGCAGTACTTC. Translating gives CSAPPGGAGRGYEQYF.

This clonotype came up many times. V gene TRBV2 combines with J gene TRBJ2-1; D remains unclear. The CDR3 spans 21 residues. Germline assignment: CDR1 SNHLY and CDR2 FYNNEI. V was clipped by 1 base and J by 7 bases, with 32 bases between them. CDR3 nucleotide sequence: TGTGCCAGCAGTGAAGTGGGCTTGCTACTTCGGGCAGCCACCACCAATAATGAGCAGTTCTTC. Encoded protein: CASSEVGLLLRAATTNNEQFF.

This clonotype was observed at least ten times. The genes are TRBV27 and TRBJ2-2; D is ambiguous. CDR1 and CDR2 from the germline V gene are MNHEY and SMNVEV (reference sequence). This CDR3 contains 15 residues. V lost 3 bases and J lost 0, with 8 bases in between. CDR3 residues: CASSLSQANTGELFF. CDR3 coding DNA: TGTGCCAGCAGTTTGAGTCAGGCGAACACCGGGGAGCTGTTTTTT.

This clonotype came up many times. V usage is TRBV7-3 and J usage is TRBJ2-7; 14 bases line up with TRBD2. Per the germline V gene, CDR1 is SGHTA and CDR2 is FQGTGA. The V and J ends lost 5 bases and 5 bases, in that order; junction bases with no gene match: 8. This CDR3 contains 16 residues. CDR3 protein: CASSLGTSGSRDEQYF. The CDR3 DNA reads TGTGCCAGCAGCCTCGGGACTAGCGGGAGTCGCGACGAGCAGTACTTC. Full variable domain (remainder filled in from reference TRBV7-3 and TRBJ2-7): GAGVSQTPSNKVTEKGKYVELRCDPISGHTALYWYRQSLGQGPEFLIYFQGTGAADDSGLPNDRFFAVRPEGSVSTLKIQRTERGDSAVYLCASSLGTSGSRDEQYFGPGTRLTVT.

In its sample, this clonotype was seen many times. The rearrangement uses TRBV19 and TRBJ1-2; D is perhaps TRBD1 (6 bases). The V end was cut by 5 bases, the J end by 4 bases, with 17 bases between. Per germline, CDR1 LNHDA and CDR2 SQIVND (reference sequence). There are 15 residues in the CDR3. In DNA, the CDR3 is TGTGCCAGTAGTCAAGAGAGACAGGTCACCTATGGCTACACCTTC. Translated: CASSQERQVTYGYTF. The whole variable domain, remainder taken from reference TRBV19 and TRBJ1-2, is DGGITQSPKYLFRKEGQNVTLSCEQNLNHDAMYWYRQDPGQGLRLIYYSQIVNDFQKGDIAEGYSVSREKKESFPLTVTSAQKNPTAFYLCASSQERQVTYGYTFGSGTRLTVV.

This chain uses TRBV27 with TRBJ2-2, with 7 bases lining up with TRBD2. The germline CDR1 and CDR2 sequences are MNHEY and SMNVEV (reference sequence). The ends lost 6 bases at V and 0 bases at J; junction bases unmatched: 4. CDR3 size: 15 residues. In DNA, the CDR3 is TGTGCCAGCAGGGGAGGGGCAACGAACACCGGGGAGCTGTTTTTT. Translation: CASRGGATNTGELFF.

This clonotype was counted ten times or more. The chain recombines TRBV2 with TRBJ2-3, with 11 bases that match TRBD2. Trimming at V came to 7 bases and at J to 0 bases, leaving 9 bases not matched to a gene. CDR1 and CDR2 from the germline V gene are SNHLY and FYNNEI. CDR3 length: 17 residues. This CDR3 reads CASIRASGRSSTDTQYF. Written as DNA, the CDR3 is TGTGCCAGCATTAGGGCTAGCGGGAGGTCTAGCACAGATACGCAGTATTTT.

This clonotype has more than one count but fewer than ten. The chain joins TRBV6-4 to TRBJ1-2, with D possibly matching TRBD1 (5 bases). The CDR3 is 16 amino acids. Trimming removed 0 bases at V and 3 bases at J, with 14 bases between. Germline V gene data show CDR1 as MRHNA and CDR2 as SNTAGT. DNA for the CDR3: TGTGCCAGCAGTGACTCGATGGTAGGGGTCTACTATGGCTACACCTTC. As protein: CASSDSMVGVYYGYTF.